The next 21 T cell receptor beta chains were all read from a single sample in a study of cytomegalovirus exposure and HLA in healthy donors. The PCR ran on 60 Vbeta and 13 Jbeta primers. Here immunoSEQ multiplex PCR was the method, and the copy in TCRdb shows in-frame clones only, minus some. Its table lists about 130,000 clones. Sequenced sample: PBMCs. The source of these receptors is a man in his thirties or forties in good health and CMV-seronegative.

The gene calls are TRBV30 and TRBJ1-6, with a weak D call TRBD1 (5 bases). Germline CDR1 GTSNPN, CDR2 SVGIG (reference sequence). CDR3 length: 16 residues. V dropped 2 bases and J dropped 4 bases, with 15 bases sitting between them. Here the CDR3 DNA reads TGTGCCTGGAGTCTTGGGGGGACCCCTTATAATTCACCCCTCCACTTT. Residues: CAWSLGGTPYNSPLHF.

The chain recombines TRBV28 with TRBJ1-5; D gene uncertain. The germline V gene encodes CDR1 MDHEN and CDR2 SYDVKM. The germline V and J ends were trimmed by 10 bases and 0 bases, with 7 bases remaining between them. CDR3 length equals 12 residues. CDR3 in amino acids: CATLVSNQPQHF. CDR3 coding DNA: TGTGCCACCCTCGTTAGCAATCAGCCCCAGCATTTT.

The DNA of the CDR3 is TGCGCCAGCAGCTTGGACCCGATGGGACAGGGGAACACTGAAGCTTTCTTT. Protein: CASSLDPMGQGNTEAFF. The chain has TRBV5-1 and TRBJ1-1, with 9 bases fitting TRBD1. Looked up from germline, CDR1 is SGHRS and CDR2 is YFSETQ. Germline trimming cut 0 bases from V and 1 base from J; bases unmatched to any gene: 7. The CDR3 runs 17 residues.

DNA of the CDR3: TGCGCCAGCAGCCTGCAGGGGCCCACTGAAGCTTTCTTT. It encodes CASSLQGPTEAFF. The chain combines TRBV5-1 with TRBJ1-1, with D possibly TRBD1 on 6 matching bases. The V end was cut by 4 bases, the J end by 4 bases, with 11 bases between. This CDR3 is 13 amino acids long. Germline loops: CDR1 SGHRS, CDR2 YFSETQ.

The rearrangement links TRBV29-1 to TRBJ2-3; the match to TRBD2 covers 8 bases. Germline CDR1 and CDR2: SQVTM and ANQGSEA. V lost 7 bases and J lost 11; bases outside the gene matches: 5. CDR3 size: 10 residues. The CDR3 here is CSAWGLEQYF. The CDR3 DNA reads TGCAGCGCCTGGGGACTAGAGCAGTATTTT.

The V and J genes are TRBV18 and TRBJ2-7, with TRBD2 identical over 7 bases. CDR1 KGHSH and CDR2 LQKENI come from the germline V gene. The CDR3 is made up of 12 amino acids. With 2 bases clipped from V and 7 bases from J, the junction kept 2 bases outside the gene matches. CDR3 amino acids: CASSPVGGEQYF. The CDR3 bases are TGTGCCAGCTCACCAGTCGGGGGGGAGCAGTACTTC. Full variable domain (missing parts from reference TRBV18 and TRBJ2-7): NAGVMQNPRHLVRRRGQEARLRCSPMKGHSHVYWYRQLPEEGLKFMVYLQKENIIDESGMPKERFSAEFPKEGPSILRIQQVVRGDSAAYFCASSPVGGEQYFGPGTRLTVT.

V and J are TRBV29-1 and TRBJ2-5; 7 nucleotides match TRBD1. CDR1 is SQVTM and CDR2 is ANQGSEA in the germline V gene. CDR3 length: 13 residues. V was clipped by 7 bases and J by 0 bases; unmatched bases: 5. The CDR3 region has the DNA TGCAGCGGAGGGGGCCGGTACCAAGAGACCCAGTACTTC. This codes for CSGGGRYQETQYF.

The gene calls are TRBV29-1 and TRBJ2-7; 7 bases align to TRBD1. Trimming took 4 bases from V and 2 from J; bases not matched to a gene: 2. The length of the CDR3 is 12 residues. Per germline, CDR1 SQVTM and CDR2 ANQGSEA. The CDR3: CSVGTGPYEQYF. Here the CDR3 DNA reads TGCAGCGTTGGGACAGGCCCCTACGAGCAGTACTTC.

V is TRBV30 and J is TRBJ1-1, with D maybe TRBD1 (5 bases). Trimming cost V 6 bases and J 3 bases, with 14 bases left between them. CDR3 length: 13 amino acids. CDR1 is GTSNPN and CDR2 is SVGIG in the germline V gene (reference sequence). CDR3 protein: CACSLDSYTEAFF. The DNA of the CDR3 is TGTGCCTGCTCCCTCGACAGCTACACTGAAGCTTTCTTT.

This chain uses TRBV30 with TRBJ1-1; D is ambiguous. CDR3 length: 14 amino acids. The V gene lost 1 base and the J gene lost 1 base, with 10 bases spanning the gap. Germline V gene data show CDR1 as GTSNPN and CDR2 as SVGIG (reference sequence). CDR3 nucleotides: TGTGCCTGGAGTGCCGGACTGGCGAACACTGAAGCTTTCTTT. Amino acids: CAWSAGLANTEAFF.

The chain links TRBV4-2 to TRBJ1-3; tentatively, D is TRBD1 (5 bases). CDR3 size: 14 residues. Trimming took off 2 bases at V and 4 bases at J, with 9 bases between the two ends. Germline V gives CDR1 LGHNA, CDR2 YNFKEQ. The CDR3 is CASSQPGGGNTIYF. Here the CDR3 DNA reads TGTGCCAGCAGCCAACCCGGGGGGGGAAACACCATATATTTT.

V usage is TRBV5-1 and J usage is TRBJ2-2; 11 bases line up with TRBD2. Per germline, CDR1 SGHRS and CDR2 YFSETQ. The CDR3 contains 15 residues. With 2 bases clipped from V and 4 bases from J, the junction kept 1 base outside the gene matches. CDR3 residues: CASSLGLAGTGELFF. For the CDR3, the DNA is TGCGCCAGCAGCTTAGGACTAGCGGGCACCGGGGAGCTGTTTTTT. Full variable domain (missing parts from reference TRBV5-1 and TRBJ2-2): KAGVTQTPRYLIKTRGQQVTLSCSPISGHRSVSWYQQTPGQGLQFLFEYFSETQRNKGNFPGRFSGRQFSNSRSEMNVSTLELGDSALYLCASSLGLAGTGELFFGEGSRLTVL.

This chain uses TRBV14 with TRBJ2-1, with TRBD2 as a possible D gene (6 bases). Trimming stripped 0 bases from V and 2 bases from J, with 11 bases between. The CDR3 runs 16 residues. Germline CDR1 SGHDN, CDR2 FVKESK. The CDR3 DNA is TGTGCCAGCAGCCAAGAAATCAGCGGGCCCTACAATGAGCAGTTCTTC. This encodes CASSQEISGPYNEQFF. Using reference TRBV14 and TRBJ2-1 for the parts outside the CDR3, the full variable domain is EAGVTQFPSHSVIEKGQTVTLRCDPISGHDNLYWYRRVMGKEIKFLLHFVKESKQDESGMPNNRFLAERTGGTYSTLKVQPAELEDSGVYFCASSQEISGPYNEQFFGPGTRLTVL.

The chain links TRBV5-1 to TRBJ2-3; TRBD2 matches at 13 bases. J was trimmed by 3 bases and V by 3 bases; bases with no gene match: 7. This CDR3 has 17 residues. Germline values: CDR1 SGHRS, CDR2 YFSETQ. For the CDR3, the DNA is TGCGCCAGCAGCTCCACCGGGACTAGCGGGAAAACAGATACGCAGTATTTT. Residues: CASSSTGTSGKTDTQYF.

The chain employs TRBV10-3 and TRBJ2-2, with 7 bases aligning to TRBD1. Germline values: CDR1 ENHRY, CDR2 SYGVKD. The CDR3 spans 16 residues. V lost 0 bases and J lost 1; bases outside the gene matches: 2. The CDR3 nucleotides read TGTGCCATCAGTGAGTCGAGGACAGGGAACACCGGGGAGCTGTTTTTT. It encodes CAISESRTGNTGELFF.

The chain combines TRBV13 with TRBJ2-1; 10 bases align to TRBD1. The length of the CDR3 is 15 residues. V lost 2 bases, J lost 6 bases, and 4 bases stayed unmatched. Germline V gene lookup returns CDR1 PRHDT and CDR2 FYEKMQ (reference sequence). Here the CDR3 reads CASSLWDRGGNEQFF. As DNA, the CDR3 is TGTGCCAGCAGCTTATGGGACAGGGGCGGCAATGAGCAGTTCTTC. Full variable domain (missing parts from reference TRBV13 and TRBJ2-1): AAGVIQSPRHLIKEKRETATLKCYPIPRHDTVYWYQQGPGQDPQFLISFYEKMQSDKGSIPDRFSAQQFSDYHSELNMSSLELGDSALYFCASSLWDRGGNEQFFGPGTRLTVL.

V is TRBV4-3 and J is TRBJ1-2; 9 positions agree with TRBD1. The trim removed 0 bases at V and 6 bases at J, leaving 5 bases unmatched. Germline V gene data show CDR1 as LGHNA and CDR2 as YSLEER. The CDR3 extends over 15 amino acids. CDR3 DNA sequence: TGCGCCAGCAGCCAAGATTTTCGGACAGGGGATGGCTACACCTTC. Amino acids: CASSQDFRTGDGYTF.

V and J are TRBV5-1 and TRBJ1-1; 12 bases are shared with TRBD1. The CDR3 contains 16 residues. J lost 8 bases, V lost 0 bases, and 8 bases had no gene match. Germline V lookup: CDR1 SGHRS, CDR2 YFSETQ. For the CDR3, the DNA is TGCGCCAGCAGCTTGGCTGGGACAGGGGGCAACTTGGAAGCTTTCTTT. Protein product: CASSLAGTGGNLEAFF. The full variable domain, rest sourced from reference TRBV5-1 and TRBJ1-1, is KAGVTQTPRYLIKTRGQQVTLSCSPISGHRSVSWYQQTPGQGLQFLFEYFSETQRNKGNFPGRFSGRQFSNSRSEMNVSTLELGDSALYLCASSLAGTGGNLEAFFGQGTRLTVV.

The genes are TRBV5-1 and TRBJ1-6; D might be TRBD1 (5 bases). Germline V lookup: CDR1 SGHRS, CDR2 YFSETQ. V gave up 4 bases and J gave up 10 bases, with 15 bases separating them. The CDR3 totals 14 residues. The CDR3 nucleotides are TGCGCCAGCAGCCTGGCAGGGTACGGGTCACCCCTCCACTTT. Encoded protein: CASSLAGYGSPLHF.

V is TRBV29-1 and J is TRBJ1-1, with D hard to call. The V end lost 8 bases, the J end lost 1 base, and 8 bases lay between the germline ends. Germline-derived CDR1 and CDR2 are SQVTM and ANQGSEA. This CDR3 has 11 residues. The CDR3 coding sequence is TGCAGCACGTCGCGGAACACTGAAGCTTTCTTT. Protein sequence: CSTSRNTEAFF.

This sequence joins TRBV28 and TRBJ2-2; D ambiguous. CDR1 and CDR2 (germline): MDHEN, SYDVKM. Trimming removed 6 bases at V and 6 bases at J, with 5 bases between. This CDR3 comprises 11 residues. CDR3 protein: CASRSPGELFF. For the CDR3, the DNA is TGTGCCAGCAGGTCTCCCGGGGAGCTGTTTTTT.